The clone carrying this TCR beta chain was counted ten times or more. Its specificity is not known. This entry is derived from a study of T cells in Graves' hyperthyroidism and ophthalmopathy. V lost 7 bases and J lost 6; bases outside the gene matches: 2. The CDR3 is 12 residues long. Germline CDR1 MNHEY, CDR2 SVGEGT. Broader study findings: Most clonotypes that expanded in the thyroid above 0.001 also showed up in blood. The model identified upcoming ophthalmopathy a median about 7.1 months ahead of onset.

Template material for amplifying TCR beta CDR3 regions consisted of RNA transcripts. An initial round of RT-PCR targeting the TCR CDR3 relied on the HTBI primer set. TCRdb called the multiplex PCR reads again in MiXCR, with one record for every CDR3 protein. The sample lists 700,000 or so distinct CDR3 sequences, less than 20% seen once, with around 8.1% in the top ten. This TCR was sampled from a man aged 18-30 years with Graves' hyperthyroidism. The sequenced sample was blood. The V gene is TRBV6-2 or TRBV6-3, the J gene TRBJ2-1; 8 bases match TRBD1. The CDR3 nucleotides read TGTGCCAGCAAAGGACAGGGCAATGAGCAGTTCTTC. The encoded protein is CASKGQGNEQFF.